These 30 T cell receptor beta chains were sequenced from one sample in a study of tumor and adjacent non-tumor tissue in lung cancer. This sample's RNA came from whole unsorted tissue. Distant lung tissue was collected more than 3 cm away from the tumor edge. TCRbeta libraries were built with three rounds of nested PCR, modified from ARM-PCR. TCRdb itself ran the multiplex PCR reads through MiXCR, one entry per CDR3 protein. The sample has approximately 100,000 distinct CDR3 sequences; 60% to 80% are singletons. The sample consisted of distant non-tumor lung tissue. Every receptor here comes from a man younger than 40 with non-small cell lung cancer.

A word on this clonotype: At one end the junction does not follow the germline gene, possibly because of a read error. The chain combines TRBV6-5 with TRBJ2-3; the match to TRBD1 covers 9 bases. CDR1 and CDR2 from the germline V gene are MNHEY and SVGAGI. The CDR3 extends over 15 amino acids. CDR3 coding DNA: TGTGCCAGCACTTACAGGGGGCAAGACACAGATACACAGTATTTT. Translated: CASTYRGQDTDTQYF.

The chain combines TRBV7-2 with TRBJ2-3; TRBD2 is a possible D gene (6 bases). Germline CDR1 and CDR2: SGHTA and FQGNSA. There are 15 residues in the CDR3. V was pared by 4 bases and J by 4 bases, with 15 bases between. The CDR3 spells CTSSSQTRSADTQYF. CDR3 DNA: TGTACCAGCAGCTCCCAGACTAGATCAGCAGATACGCAGTATTTT.

Only a few counts were recorded for this clonotype. The gene calls are TRBV30 and TRBJ2-5, with D possibly TRBD1 on 5 matching bases. CDR1 is GTSNPN and CDR2 is SVGIG in the germline V gene (reference sequence). V shed 0 bases and J shed 5 bases, with 10 bases lying between them. This CDR3 has 13 amino acids. This chain's CDR3 is CAWSVSRVETQYF. The DNA for the CDR3 is TGTGCCTGGAGTGTCTCCAGGGTGGAGACCCAGTACTTC.

This clonotype occurred a few times. A much larger clone is a single base away; this may be a read error. The chain couples TRBV5-6 to TRBJ2-1, with TRBD2 matching 8 bases. In germline, CDR1 is SGHDT, CDR2 YYEEEE. The CDR3 length is 16 residues. In nucleotides, the CDR3 is TGTACCAGCAGCTTGGTGGGCGGGGGGCCCTACAATGAGCAGTTCTTC. Amino acids: CTSSLVGGGPYNEQFF.

As for this clonotype: The junction departs from germline at one end; a sequencing error may be responsible. CDR3 bases: TGTGCCAGCAGTTTGGGGCTGCCTCCATACGATCAGTACTTC. This gives the protein CASSLGLPPYDQYF. V usage is TRBV12-3 or TRBV12-4 and J usage is TRBJ2-7; TRBD1 is a possible D gene (5 bases). The CDR3 extends over 14 amino acids.

This clonotype occurred many times. This sequence joins TRBV5-5 and TRBJ2-3; possibly TRBD1 for D (6 bases). CDR1 is SGHKS, CDR2 YYEKEE, per germline (reference sequence). V was shortened by 4 bases and J by 2 bases, with 17 bases between the two germline ends. CDR3 length: 16 amino acids. The DNA for the CDR3 is TGTGCCAGCAGCGGAACCACTAGGACAGACACAGATACGCAGTATTTT. This gives the protein CASSGTTRTDTDTQYF.

This clonotype was observed at least ten times. The chain uses TRBV20-1 and TRBJ2-3; D ambiguous. The CDR3 extends over 15 amino acids. V was shortened by 2 bases and J by 1 base, with 13 bases between the two germline ends. CDR1 and CDR2 (germline): DFQATT, SNEGSKA (reference sequence). This CDR3 reads CSARPRGRGTDTQYF. The CDR3 coding sequence is TGCAGTGCTAGACCCCGAGGAAGGGGCACAGATACGCAGTATTTT.

This clonotype was seen a few times. A much larger clone is a single base away; this may be a read error. V gene TRBV5-6 combines with J gene TRBJ2-6; D call uncertain. Germline CDR1 and CDR2: SGHDT and YYEEEE. This CDR3 region has 15 residues. The CDR3: CVSTLESSGANVLTF. The CDR3 DNA follows: TGTGTCAGCACCCTGGAGAGCTCTGGGGCCAACGTCCTGACTTTC. Full variable domain (rest looked up from reference TRBV5-6 and TRBJ2-6): DAGVTQSPTHLIKTRGQQVTLRCSPKSGHDTVSWYQQALGQGPQFIFQYYEEEERQRGNFPDRFSGHQFPNYSSELNVNALLLGDSALYLCVSTLESSGANVLTFGAGSRLTVL.

The chain has TRBV6-5 and TRBJ2-1; the D is unclear. Trimming shortened V by 3 bases and J by 6 bases, and 9 bases separated the two germline ends. From germline, CDR1 is MNHEY and CDR2 SVGAGI. This CDR3 spans 13 amino acids. DNA for the CDR3: TGTGCCAGCAGTTATTTGGGCGGCAATGAGCAGTTCTTC. Encoded protein: CASSYLGGNEQFF.

About this clonotype: Compared with germline, one end of the junction differs, possibly owing to a read error. This CDR3 reads CASNPGTGLNSGELFF. CDR3 DNA sequence: TGTGCCAGCAACCCCGGGACGGGACTAAACAGCGGGGAGCTGTTTTTT. The chain combines TRBV11-2 with TRBJ2-2; 7 bases align to TRBD2. This CDR3 is built from 16 residues. CDR1 is SGHAT, CDR2 FQNNGV, per germline.

V gene TRBV29-1 combines with J gene TRBJ2-5; 7 bases agree with TRBD1. The CDR3 runs 12 residues. V shed 4 bases, J shed 7 bases, and the junction held 6 bases outside the gene matches. Germline V lookup: CDR1 SQVTM, CDR2 ANQGSEA. Here the CDR3 DNA reads TGCAGCGTTGTCCAGGGGGAAATGACCCAGTACTTC. It translates to CSVVQGEMTQYF.

With regard to this clonotype: A clone one base away is much larger, so this may be a read error. The chain carries TRBV13 and TRBJ2-1; the D gene is possibly TRBD1 (5 bases). CDR3 size: 15 residues. Germline values: CDR1 PRHDT, CDR2 FYEKMQ (reference sequence). V lost 3 bases and J 5 bases, leaving 14 bases between the germline ends. CDR3 sequence reads: CASSFAPRTNNEQFF. CDR3 nucleotides: TGTGCCAGCAGCTTTGCCCCGCGGACAAACAATGAGCAGTTCTTC.

The sample holds many counts of this clonotype. V and J are TRBV6-2 or TRBV6-3 and TRBJ2-7, with unresolved D. V was clipped by 2 bases and J by 1 base, with 9 bases between them. In germline, CDR1 is MNHEY, CDR2 SVGEGT. This CDR3 has 14 residues. DNA of the CDR3: TGTGCCAGCAGTTACGGAGCCGCGTCCTACGAGCAGTACTTC. It yields the protein CASSYGAASYEQYF.

This clonotype was found many times. V gene TRBV6-2 or TRBV6-3 combines with J gene TRBJ1-1; tentatively, D is TRBD1 (5 bases). The CDR3 covers 15 residues. The V end lost 4 bases, the J end lost 0 bases, and 12 bases lay between the germline ends. Germline V gene lookup returns CDR1 MNHEY and CDR2 SVGEGT. The CDR3 DNA reads TGTGCCAGCAGTTGGGGCAGACAGCTGAACACTGAAGCTTTCTTT. Its protein is CASSWGRQLNTEAFF.

About this clonotype: A read error may produce the germline difference seen at one junction end. V is TRBV6-5 and J is TRBJ2-1; D uncertain. This CDR3 comprises 17 residues. CDR1 MNHEY and CDR2 SVGAGI come from the germline V gene. The CDR3 DNA is TGTGCCAGCAGCTACTCATGGGCGGCCAGCTCCTACAATGACCAGCTCTTC. Translation gives CASSYSWAASSYNDQLF.

The V gene is TRBV7-9, the J gene TRBJ1-6; 7 positions match TRBD1. The CDR3 is 15 amino acids. With V trimmed by 4 bases and J by 9 bases, 9 bases remained unmatched. Germline V CDR1 and CDR2: SEHNR, FQNEAQ (reference sequence). The CDR3 region is CASSSGTARLSPLHF. DNA for the CDR3: TGTGCCAGCAGCTCCGGGACAGCCCGGCTTTCACCCCTCCACTTT.

This clonotype was detected once. It is likely a read error, because the conserved phenylalanine at the end of the CDR3 is missing. The V and J genes are TRBV11-2 and TRBJ1-5; D perhaps matches TRBD1 (6 bases). Germline V gene data show CDR1 as SGHAT and CDR2 as FQNNGV. This CDR3 spans 14 amino acids. Trimming removed 4 bases from V and 6 bases from J, with 13 bases in between. The CDR3 spells CASSSTGQSQPQHL. CDR3 in DNA: TGTGCCAGCAGCTCCACAGGGCAAAGTCAGCCCCAGCATTTA.

Regarding this clonotype: No conserved phenylalanine or tryptophan is present at the end of the CDR3, so a read error is the likely explanation. The chain uses TRBV12-3 or TRBV12-4 and TRBJ2-1, with D maybe TRBD2 (6 bases). The V gene lost 5 bases and the J gene lost 4 bases, with 15 bases spanning the gap. There are 15 residues in the CDR3. CDR3 amino acids: CASSHRTNGYNEQFL. In nucleotides, the CDR3 is TGTGCCAGCAGTCACCGGACTAACGGGTACAATGAGCAGTTCCTC.

Comment on this clonotype: This CDR3 is missing its conserved last phenylalanine or tryptophan, likely due to a read error. V is TRBV6-5 and J is TRBJ2-1; TRBD2 aligns across 10 bases. The germline CDR1 and CDR2 sequences are MNHEY and SVGAGI. The CDR3 loop spans 12 amino acids. The CDR3 loop reads CTSSVSGGEQFL. CDR3 bases: TGTACCAGCAGTGTTAGCGGGGGGGAGCAGTTCTTG.

For this clonotype: The junction shows a germline mismatch at one end, possibly a read error. The chain has TRBV24-1 and TRBJ1-1; TRBD1 matches at 8 bases. This CDR3 region has 15 residues. Germline V gene data show CDR1 as KGHDR and CDR2 as SFDVKD. This chain's CDR3 is CATSTSGTGPTEASF. CDR3 bases: TGTGCCACCAGTACGTCCGGGACAGGTCCCACTGAAGCTTCCTTT.

Note on this clonotype: A much more abundant neighbour one base away suggests this may be a read error. This chain joins TRBV5-4 and TRBJ1-5; D remains ambiguous. Per the germline V gene, CDR1 is SGHNT and CDR2 is YYREEE (reference sequence). This CDR3 comprises 14 residues. CDR3 in amino acids: CASSLGRGNQPQQF. The CDR3 nucleotides read TGTGCCAGCAGCTTAGGACGCGGAAATCAGCCCCAGCAATTT.

In its sample, this clonotype was seen many times. The CDR3: CSARAGSGDYNEQFF. The CDR3 DNA is TGCAGTGCTAGAGCGGGAAGCGGGGACTACAATGAGCAGTTCTTC. This sequence joins TRBV20-1 and TRBJ2-1, with 7 bases that match TRBD2. Germline lookup yields CDR1 DFQATT and CDR2 SNEGSKA (reference sequence). Trimming removed 1 base from V and 3 bases from J; junction bases left unmatched: 6. This CDR3 contains 15 residues.

The table lists this clonotype with many counts. The chain combines TRBV6-5 with TRBJ2-7; no clear D. Germline lookup yields CDR1 MNHEY and CDR2 SVGAGI. This CDR3 has 15 amino acids. V was pared by 3 bases and J by 0 bases, with 12 bases between. In DNA form, the CDR3 reads TGTGCCAGCAGTTATAATGGGGATCCCTCCTACGAGCAGTACTTC. It codes for CASSYNGDPSYEQYF.

This clonotype came up a few times. Given the absence of the conserved phenylalanine or tryptophan at the CDR3 end, a read error is likely. The gene calls are TRBV11-2 and TRBJ2-3, with D uncertain. Per germline, CDR1 SGHAT and CDR2 FQNNGV. V lost 4 bases and J lost 4, with 3 bases in between. The CDR3 has 11 residues. The CDR3 DNA is TGTGCCAGCAGCTCGGCAGATACGCAGTATATT. This codes for CASSSADTQYI.

Only one count was recorded for this clonotype. Germline and junction disagree at one end, which may indicate a read error. This sequence joins TRBV12-3 or TRBV12-4 and TRBJ1-1, with TRBD1 identical over 7 bases. CDR3 length: 13 amino acids. DNA of the CDR3: TGTGCCAGCAGCCCCGACAGGGCCGGGGGGGGAATCTTT. Translated: CASSPDRAGGGIF.

This clonotype was observed a handful of times. The chain couples TRBV11-2 to TRBJ2-3, with 11 bases that match TRBD2. The CDR3 extends over 17 amino acids. Germline CDR1 reads SGHAT; CDR2 reads FQNNGV. The V and J ends lost 1 base and 3 bases, in that order; junction bases with no gene match: 6. The CDR3 here is CASSLALAGEKTDTQYF. DNA for the CDR3: TGTGCCAGCAGCTTAGCACTAGCGGGGGAGAAGACAGATACGCAGTATTTT.

There are many counts of this clonotype. The rearrangement links TRBV10-2 to TRBJ1-1; the D gene is possibly TRBD1 (5 bases). Germline lookup yields CDR1 WSHSY and CDR2 SAAADI. Trimming pared 7 bases from V and 1 base from J, leaving 16 bases between. The CDR3 length is 15 residues. CDR3 coding DNA: TGCGCCAGCAAGGACTCGGGACTCCGGAACACTGAAGCTTTCTTT. Encoded protein: CASKDSGLRNTEAFF.

As for this clonotype: The junction differs from germline at one of its ends, possibly a read error. This sequence joins TRBV4-1 and TRBJ2-1; D gene unclear. CDR1 and CDR2 from the germline V gene are MGHRA and YSYEKL. The CDR3 covers 13 residues. The CDR3 protein is CASSQGNQLSEFF. The CDR3 nucleotides read TGCGCGAGCAGCCAAGGTAACCAGCTTTCGGAGTTCTTC.

Worth noting for this clonotype: One end of the junction varies from germline; a read error may be responsible. The chain employs TRBV6-1 and TRBJ2-1; TRBD1 matches at 8 bases. The CDR3 runs to 14 residues. CDR1 and CDR2 (germline): MNHNS, SASEGT. The CDR3: CASKDRVWVNEQLF. The CDR3 DNA sequence: TGTGCAAGCAAGGACAGGGTCTGGGTCAATGAGCAGCTCTTC.

The chain links TRBV12-3 or TRBV12-4 to TRBJ2-1, with D perhaps matching TRBD2 (6 bases). The CDR3 extends over 13 amino acids. The V and J ends lost 5 bases and 13 bases respectively, with 18 bases between them. The CDR3 DNA sequence: TGTGCCAGCAGTACTTCCGGGACTCGGAAACAGTTCTTC. This gives the protein CASSTSGTRKQFF.